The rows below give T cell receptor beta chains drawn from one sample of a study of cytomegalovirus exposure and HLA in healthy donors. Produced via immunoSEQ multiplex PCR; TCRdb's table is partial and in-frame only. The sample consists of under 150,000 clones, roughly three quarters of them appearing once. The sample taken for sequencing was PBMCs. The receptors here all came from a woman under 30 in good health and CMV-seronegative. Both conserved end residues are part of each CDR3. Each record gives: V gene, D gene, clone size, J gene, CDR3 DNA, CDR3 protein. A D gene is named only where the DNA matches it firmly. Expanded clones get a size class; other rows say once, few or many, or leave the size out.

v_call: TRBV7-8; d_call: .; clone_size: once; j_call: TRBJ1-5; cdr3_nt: TGTGCCAGCAGCTTAGGGGGGAGGGCCAGTCCACTCAATCAGCCCCAGCATTTT; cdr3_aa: CASSLGGRASPLNQPQHF
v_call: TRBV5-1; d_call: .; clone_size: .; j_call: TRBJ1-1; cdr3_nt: TGCGCCAGCAGCTTGGCCGGACAGAACACTGAAGCTTTCTTT; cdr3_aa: CASSLAGQNTEAFF
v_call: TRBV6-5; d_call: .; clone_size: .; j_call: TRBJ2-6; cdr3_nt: TGTGCCAGCACGTCCACAGGGACAGGGGCCAACGTCCTGACTTTC; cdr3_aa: CASTSTGTGANVLTF
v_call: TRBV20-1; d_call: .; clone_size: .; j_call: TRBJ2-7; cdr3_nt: TGCAGTGCCGGACCGGGGGAGCAGTACTTC; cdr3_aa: CSAGPGEQYF
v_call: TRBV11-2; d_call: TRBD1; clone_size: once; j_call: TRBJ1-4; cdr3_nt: TGTGCCAGCAGCCAGCGAGGGACAGGGGGCGCGGGGAGTGAAAAACTGTTTTTT; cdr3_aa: CASSQRGTGGAGSEKLFF
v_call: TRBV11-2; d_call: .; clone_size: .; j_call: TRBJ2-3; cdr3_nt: TGTGCCAGCAGCTTAACAGGACACCCCACAGATACGCAGTATTTT; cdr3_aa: CASSLTGHPTDTQYF
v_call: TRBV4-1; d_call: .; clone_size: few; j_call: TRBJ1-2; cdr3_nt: TGCGCCAGCAGCCACGCGGTTAACTATGGCTACACCTTC; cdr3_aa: CASSHAVNYGYTF
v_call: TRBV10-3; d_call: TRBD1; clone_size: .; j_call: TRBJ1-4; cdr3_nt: TGTGCCATCAGTCAGAGGGGGCGCGATGAAAAACTGTTTTTT; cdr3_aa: CAISQRGRDEKLFF
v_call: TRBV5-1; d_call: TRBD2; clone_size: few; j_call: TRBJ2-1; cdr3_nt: TGCGCCAGCAGCTTGGAGGTCGGCGGGAGTAATGAGCAGTTCTTC; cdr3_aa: CASSLEVGGSNEQFF
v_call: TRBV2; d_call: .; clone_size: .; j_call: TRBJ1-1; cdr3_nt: TGTGCCCCCGGGTTAGCTGAGAACACTGAAGCTTTCTTT; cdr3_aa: CAPGLAENTEAFF
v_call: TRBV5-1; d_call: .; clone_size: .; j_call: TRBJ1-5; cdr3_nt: TGCGCCAGCAGCTTGGAGGGGGTCGGTGGCAATCAGCCCCAGCATTTT; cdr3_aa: CASSLEGVGGNQPQHF
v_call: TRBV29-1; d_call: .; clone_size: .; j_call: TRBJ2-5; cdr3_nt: TGCAGCGTGGCCACAGCATCTCAAGAGACCCAGTACTTC; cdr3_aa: CSVATASQETQYF
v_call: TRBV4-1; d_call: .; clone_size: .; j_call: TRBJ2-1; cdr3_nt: TGCGCCAGCAGCCAACCCCGCGGCAGGGGGGCCGACGGCGTGAACCACAATGAGCAGTTCTTC; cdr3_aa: CASSQPRGRGADGVNHNEQFF
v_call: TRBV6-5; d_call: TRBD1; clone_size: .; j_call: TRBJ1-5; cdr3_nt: TGTGCCAGCAGACTGGGACAGTACAATCAGCCCCAGCATTTT; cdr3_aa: CASRLGQYNQPQHF
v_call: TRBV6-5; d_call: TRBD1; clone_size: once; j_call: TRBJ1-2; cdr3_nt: TGTGCCAGCAGCCGCTGGACAGGGAATCAGGGCTACACCTTC; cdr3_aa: CASSRWTGNQGYTF